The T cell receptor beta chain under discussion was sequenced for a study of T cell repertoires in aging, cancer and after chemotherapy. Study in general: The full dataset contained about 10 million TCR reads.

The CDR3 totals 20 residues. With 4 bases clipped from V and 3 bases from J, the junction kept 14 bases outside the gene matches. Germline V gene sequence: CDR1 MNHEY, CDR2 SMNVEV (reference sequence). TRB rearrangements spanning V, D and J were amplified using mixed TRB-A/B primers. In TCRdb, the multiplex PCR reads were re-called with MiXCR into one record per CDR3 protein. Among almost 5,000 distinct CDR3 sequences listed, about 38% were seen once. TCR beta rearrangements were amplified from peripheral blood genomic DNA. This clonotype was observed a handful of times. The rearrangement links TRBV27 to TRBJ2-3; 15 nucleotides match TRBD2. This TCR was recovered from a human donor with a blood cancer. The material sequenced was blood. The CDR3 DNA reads TGTGCCAGCAGTTACTCGAAGGCGGGACTAGCGGGGGGTCGGACAGATACGCAGTATTTT. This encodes CASSYSKAGLAGGRTDTQYF.